The 17 T cell receptor beta chains reported below all come from one sample, sequenced in a study of Graves' ophthalmopathy and Graves' hyperthyroidism. TCR beta CDR3 amplification used RNA transcripts. Second-round multiplex PCR came after first-round RT-PCR with HTBI primers. TCRdb redid the calling of the multiplex PCR reads with MiXCR, one entry per CDR3 protein. Of roughly 600,000 distinct CDR3 sequences in the sample, just under 40% are singletons; the top ten hold less than 4.5%. The specimen was peripheral blood or thyroid tissue (not recorded which). The receptors shown here come from an adult man with Graves' hyperthyroidism.

The chain links TRBV3-1 to TRBJ1-2; D might be TRBD1 (6 bases). CDR1 and CDR2 (germline): LGHDT, YNNKEL (reference sequence). Trimming took 0 bases from V and 7 from J, leaving 9 bases between them. This CDR3 comprises 13 residues. The CDR3 spells CASSQDLRGGYTF. The CDR3 region has the DNA TGTGCCAGCAGCCAAGACCTCAGGGGTGGCTACACCTTC.

On this clonotype itself: A read error may produce the germline difference seen at one junction end. V gene TRBV7-8 combines with J gene TRBJ2-5; TRBD2 aligns across 11 bases. The CDR3 runs 17 residues. Germline V gives CDR1 SGHVS, CDR2 FQNEAQ. The CDR3 DNA follows: TGTGCCAGCAGCACAATCTGGGGACTAGCGGACCAAGCGACCCAGTACTTC. Translating it yields CASSTIWGLADQATQYF.

Only one count was recorded for this clonotype. One junction end disagrees with the germline gene, perhaps due to a read error. J is TRBJ2-7 and V is TRBV7-3; perhaps TRBD2 as D (6 bases). Per germline, CDR1 SGHTA and CDR2 FQGTGA. This CDR3 spans 15 amino acids. The CDR3 reads CANSVGGGTDYEQYF. As DNA, the CDR3 is TGTGCCAACAGCGTAGGAGGCGGGACGGACTACGAGCAGTACTTC.

Many counts were recorded for this clonotype. The rearrangement uses TRBV2 and TRBJ1-4; no clear D gene. Germline V gene lookup returns CDR1 SNHLY and CDR2 FYNNEI. The CDR3 runs 14 residues. Trimming shortened V by 6 bases and J by 6 bases, and 14 bases separated the two germline ends. CDR3 nucleotide sequence: TGTGCCAGCAGGAGTGGAACATACGATGAAAAACTGTTTTTT. It specifies CASRSGTYDEKLFF.

This clonotype was detected many times. The V gene is TRBV15, the J gene TRBJ1-2; D not certain. The CDR3 is made up of 13 amino acids. The germline gives CDR1 LNHNV, CDR2 YYDKDF (reference sequence). V lost 1 base, J lost 8 bases, and 11 bases lay in between. CDR3 nucleotides: TGTGCCACCAGCAGAGGGGAGGCGATGGGCTACACCTTC. It encodes CATSRGEAMGYTF.

This clonotype was detected ten times or more. V is TRBV6-5 and J is TRBJ1-6, with D unresolved. In germline, CDR1 is MNHEY, CDR2 SVGAGI. CDR3 size: 16 residues. Trimming took 0 bases from V and 7 from J, leaving 13 bases between them. The CDR3 region is CASSYSVTFRNSPLHF. For the CDR3, the DNA is TGTGCCAGCAGTTACTCGGTAACCTTCCGAAATTCACCCCTCCACTTT.

In regard to this clonotype: Its ends do not fully match the called genes, so a read error is possible. The J gene is TRBJ1-6, the V gene TRBV10-3; D is possibly TRBD1 (6 bases). The CDR3 totals 15 residues. Germline-derived CDR1 and CDR2 are ENHRY and SYGVKD. This CDR3 reads CASSPGTFSDSPLHF. CDR3 sequence (DNA): TGTGCCAGCAGTCCCGGGACATTTTCGGATTCACCCCTCCACTTT.

The gene calls are TRBV7-2 and TRBJ2-1, with unresolved D. Germline lookup yields CDR1 SGHTA and CDR2 FQGNSA. V lost 1 base and J lost 6, with 7 bases in between. The CDR3 contains 13 residues. This chain's CDR3 is CASSLDLLNEQFF. Here the CDR3 DNA reads TGTGCCAGCAGCTTAGACCTCCTCAATGAGCAGTTCTTC.

Only a few counts were recorded for this clonotype. CDR3 in amino acids: CAWRRQEETQYF. The CDR3 DNA reads TGTGCCTGGAGAAGGCAAGAAGAGACCCAGTACTTC. This sequence joins TRBV30 and TRBJ2-5; D is uncertain. CDR3 length equals 12 residues. Trimming took off 3 bases at V and 3 bases at J, with 8 bases between the two ends. From germline, CDR1 is GTSNPN and CDR2 SVGIG (reference sequence).

This clonotype came up many times. The V and J genes are TRBV19 and TRBJ1-5, with 7 positions matching TRBD1. The CDR3 runs 14 residues. The V gene's germline CDR1 is LNHDA and CDR2 SQIVND (reference sequence). Unmatched junction bases numbered 8, after V lost 7 bases and J lost 5 bases. For the CDR3, the DNA is TGTGCCAGTACCACGACAGGGTTTGATCAGCCCCAGCATTTT. This gives the protein CASTTTGFDQPQHF.

Only a few counts were recorded for this clonotype. The chain is built from TRBV5-1 and TRBJ2-7, with TRBD1 identical over 8 bases. This CDR3 is 14 amino acids long. With 3 bases clipped from V and 5 bases from J, the junction kept 7 bases outside the gene matches. CDR1 SGHRS and CDR2 YFSETQ come from the germline V gene. DNA for the CDR3: TGCGCCAGCAGCTCCCGACAGGGGATCAACGAGCAGTACTTC. Protein sequence: CASSSRQGINEQYF.

The chain uses TRBV5-1 and TRBJ2-5; the D gene is possibly TRBD2 (7 bases). Looked up from germline, CDR1 is SGHRS and CDR2 is YFSETQ. The CDR3 extends over 16 amino acids. The germline V and J ends were trimmed by 6 bases and 2 bases, with 20 bases remaining between them. The DNA for the CDR3 is TGCGCCAGCACCCCGGGGGGCCAGGTTAGACAAGAGACCCAGTACTTC. This gives the protein CASTPGGQVRQETQYF.

The sample holds many counts of this clonotype. The V call is TRBV5-5, the J call TRBJ2-6; D unclear. Germline V gene sequence: CDR1 SGHKS, CDR2 YYEKEE (reference sequence). The CDR3 extends over 19 amino acids. With 4 bases removed from V and 0 bases from J, the gap between germline ends came to 20 bases. CDR3 DNA: TGTGCCAGCAGCCCGTCAAGTGTCGACACGATCTCTGGGGCCAACGTCCTGACTTTC. The encoded protein is CASSPSSVDTISGANVLTF. The whole variable domain, remainder taken from reference TRBV5-5 and TRBJ2-6, is DAGVTQSPTHLIKTRGQQVTLRCSPISGHKSVSWYQQVLGQGPQFIFQYYEKEERGRGNFPDRFSARQFPNYSSELNVNALLLGDSALYLCASSPSSVDTISGANVLTFGAGSRLTVL.

There are many counts of this clonotype. V usage is TRBV10-3 and J usage is TRBJ2-7; tentative D call: TRBD1 (6 bases). Trimming left V 4 bases short and J 0 bases short, with 10 bases between. CDR1 and CDR2 (germline): ENHRY, SYGVKD. The CDR3 sequence is 14 residues long. CDR3 region: CAISGTASSYEQYF. CDR3 nucleotides: TGTGCCATCAGTGGGACAGCGAGCTCCTACGAGCAGTACTTC.

V and J are TRBV29-1 and TRBJ2-5; tentatively, D is TRBD1 (6 bases). The V end was cut by 8 bases, the J end by 2 bases, with 18 bases between. CDR1 and CDR2 from the germline V gene are SQVTM and ANQGSEA. This CDR3 is 14 amino acids long. This chain's CDR3 is CSRNPTGRQETQYF. The CDR3 DNA reads as TGCAGCCGAAACCCGACAGGCCGGCAAGAGACCCAGTACTTC. The complete variable domain, with remaining parts taken from reference TRBV29-1 and TRBJ2-5, reads SAVISQKPSRDICQRGTSLTIQCQVDSQVTMMFWYRQQPGQSLTLIATANQGSEATYESGFVIDKFPISRPNLTFSTLTVSNMSPEDSSIYLCSRNPTGRQETQYFGPGTRLLVL.

This clonotype was seen many times. The chain joins TRBV28 to TRBJ1-6; D remains ambiguous. Trimming cost V 6 bases and J 10 bases, with 7 bases left between them. The CDR3 has 11 residues. Germline assignment: CDR1 MDHEN and CDR2 SYDVKM. Here the CDR3 DNA reads TGTGCCAGCAGATCCATCTCACCCCTCCACTTT. This sequence encodes CASRSISPLHF.

The chain carries TRBV24-1 and TRBJ2-5; TRBD2 might be the D (5 bases). Germline V gives CDR1 KGHDR, CDR2 SFDVKD. There are 14 residues in the CDR3. V lost 5 bases and J 5 bases, leaving 14 bases between the germline ends. The DNA for the CDR3 is TGTGCCACCAGTGCTGGCCCCACGGGGGAGACCCAGTACTTC. Its translation: CATSAGPTGETQYF.